This is a list of T cell receptor beta chains from one sample in a study of cytomegalovirus exposure and HLA in healthy donors. Assay used: immunoSEQ multiplex PCR; TCRdb lists only in-frame clones, some missing. The repertoire holds 150,000 to 200,000 clones, approximately 86% seen once, with more than 2% in the top ten. Input material: PBMCs. The origin of the receptors is a woman aged 18-29 years in good health and CMV-seronegative. Each CDR3 is given without its conserved first and last residue. Each record gives: CDR3 length, V gene, J gene, CDR3 protein.

11	TRBV6-1	TRBJ1-2	ASSDPPGYGYT
13	TRBV4-1	TRBJ2-7	ASSQDQGGGLEQY
16	TRBV6-4	TRBJ2-3	ASRISGGRNPSTDTQY
13	TRBV9	TRBJ2-1	ASSGPGLSLSGQF
10	TRBV7-9	TRBJ1-4	ASSLTDEKLF
13	TRBV5-1	TRBJ1-2	ASSLAQGQDYGYT
14	TRBV5-6	TRBJ1-3	ASSVYRGLEGNTIY
10	TRBV29-1	TRBJ2-4	SVRTAKNIQY
10	TRBV19	TRBJ1-4	ASSTSSEKLF
12	TRBV18	TRBJ2-3	ASSRQAGTDTQY
13	TRBV13	TRBJ1-2	ASSFGKGVPNGYT
17	TRBV18	TRBJ1-5	ASSPLGHRGRWENQPQH
14	TRBV5-8	TRBJ2-1	ASSLISGLTYNEQF
11	TRBV19	TRBJ1-5	ASSTQGNQPQH
14	TRBV4-1	TRBJ2-1	ASSGKRTSEYNEQF
12	TRBV13	TRBJ2-4	ASSPTGRGGIQY
13	TRBV7-3	TRBJ2-2	ASSLPGEGAGELF
9	TRBV10-2	TRBJ2-2	ASYPGGELF
11	TRBV7-9	TRBJ2-5	ASSSRYQETQY
13	TRBV9	TRBJ2-3	ASSVAPRGGDTQY
11	TRBV18	TRBJ2-7	ASSRGQSYEQY
12	TRBV7-9	TRBJ1-2	ASSFPGQGEAYT
14	TRBV4-1	TRBJ2-2	ASSSGGGLNTGELF
15	TRBV4-2	TRBJ2-7	ASSQEARTSSPYEQY
13	TRBV15	TRBJ1-2	ATSRRQGMIDGYT
12	TRBV6-5	TRBJ1-1	ASSPGTGKTEAF
12	TRBV30	TRBJ2-1	AWSGLKTANEQF
12	TRBV7-9	TRBJ1-2	ASSLMDRAGGYT
11	TRBV2	TRBJ1-6	ASSDRGYRTDH
15	TRBV11-2	TRBJ2-1	ASSPRTSGRALGEQF
11	TRBV27	TRBJ2-1	ASLGRGGNEQF
15	TRBV15	TRBJ1-2	ATSRERLTGGTYGYT
11	TRBV27	TRBJ2-4	ASSLGGLGIQY
13	TRBV6-4	TRBJ1-6	ASSDTTGEGSPLH
12	TRBV6-5	TRBJ1-1	ASSWTGTNTEAF
11	TRBV5-6	TRBJ1-4	ASSFGELPELF
12	TRBV15	TRBJ2-2	ATSRYPGGGELF
14	TRBV7-2	TRBJ2-7	ASSRIGGGLMYEQY
11	TRBV27	TRBJ1-2	ASSFRTGSGYT
13	TRBV7-9	TRBJ2-3	ASSHPGEHTDTQY
12	TRBV5-1	TRBJ2-3	ASSLGLSTDTQY
12	TRBV11-3	TRBJ1-1	ASSLGQGVAEAF
14	TRBV18	TRBJ2-1	ASSPPRREGSNEQF
15	TRBV4-3	TRBJ2-3	ASSQDQPLNGLDTQY
13	TRBV6-6	TRBJ2-7	ATSRQRSRSYEQY
13	TRBV6-4	TRBJ2-3	ASSDKREGPDTQY
13	TRBV7-9	TRBJ2-3	ASSFGQSSTDTQY
14	TRBV9	TRBJ2-1	ASSPRPSGVYNEQF
14	TRBV28	TRBJ1-5	ASSIPGGAVFQPQH
13	TRBV28	TRBJ1-1	ASSLKDRGNTEAF
11	TRBV29-1	TRBJ1-2	SVENSSNYGYT
12	TRBV19	TRBJ1-5	ASSIVGGTGRIH
16	TRBV5-1	TRBJ1-1	ASSLREGQPTLNTEAF
12	TRBV7-6	TRBJ2-2	ASSYGGASGELF
11	TRBV6-1	TRBJ1-2	ASSEAGRGGYT